Following are 4 T cell receptor beta chains from one sample sequenced in a study of T cells in Graves' hyperthyroidism and ophthalmopathy. Authors of the study amplified TCR beta CDR3 regions from RNA transcripts. The primer set for the first-round RT-PCR of the TCR CDR3 was HTBI. TCRdb ran MiXCR on the multiplex PCR reads and lists one entry per CDR3 protein. The sample yields 560,000 or so distinct CDR3 sequences, about 20% seen once. The sample comprised blood. These receptors all come from a man aged 40-55 years with Graves' ophthalmopathy.

This clonotype was detected only a few times. This chain joins TRBV9 and TRBJ1-2, with 10 bases aligning to TRBD1. J lost 8 bases, V lost 4 bases, and 5 bases had no gene match. Germline V gene data show CDR1 as SGDLS and CDR2 as YYNGEE. CDR3 length: 13 amino acids. The CDR3 coding sequence is TGTGCCAGCAGCACCCGACAGGGGGCCGGCTACACCTTC. As protein: CASSTRQGAGYTF.

At least ten counts were recorded for this clonotype. The chain employs TRBV2 and TRBJ1-1; D possibly corresponds to TRBD1 (5 bases). Germline lookup yields CDR1 SNHLY and CDR2 FYNNEI. The CDR3 is 15 residues long. V lost 0 bases and J lost 0, with 8 bases in between. This CDR3 is CASSEAGRMNTEAFF. For the CDR3, the DNA is TGTGCCAGCAGTGAAGCGGGACGGATGAACACTGAAGCTTTCTTT.

The chain joins TRBV3-1 to TRBJ1-6; D is possibly TRBD1 (5 bases). Per germline, CDR1 LGHDT and CDR2 YNNKEL (reference sequence). CDR3 length: 16 residues. V dropped 0 bases and J dropped 0 bases, with 6 bases sitting between them. The CDR3 nucleotides are TGTGCCAGCAGCCAAGATGGGGGCTCCTATAATTCACCCCTCCACTTT. Its protein is CASSQDGGSYNSPLHF.

In nucleotides, the CDR3 is TGCGCCAGCAGCTTGATGGGGGGGAATCAGCCCCAGCATTTT. This encodes CASSLMGGNQPQHF. V gene TRBV5-1 combines with J gene TRBJ1-5; tentatively, D is TRBD1 (5 bases). This CDR3 region has 14 residues. Trimming took off 1 base at V and 4 bases at J, with 9 bases between the two ends. Germline CDR1 is SGHRS and CDR2 is YFSETQ.